These 15 T cell receptor beta chains came from one sample sequenced in a study of blood T cell repertoires in COVID-19. Produced via immunoSEQ multiplex PCR; TCRdb's table is partial and in-frame only. The table records some 250,000 clones, roughly 77% of them present only once. The sequenced sample consisted of peripheral blood. The receptor source for this set is an elderly woman with acute or convalescent COVID-19.

The chain carries TRBV6-2 or TRBV6-3 and TRBJ2-2, with D possibly matching TRBD1 (6 bases). CDR1 and CDR2 from the germline V gene are MNHEY and SVGEGT. V lost 2 bases and J lost 8, with 15 bases in between. This CDR3 contains 15 residues. The CDR3 nucleotides are TGTGCCAGCAGTTACCGGACAGTTAAGGAGGGGGAGCTGTTTTTT. Protein product: CASSYRTVKEGELFF.

The rearrangement links TRBV18 to TRBJ1-2; perhaps TRBD1 as D (6 bases). The CDR3 loop spans 16 amino acids. The germline V and J ends were trimmed by 4 bases and 1 base, with 16 bases remaining between them. Germline CDR1 KGHSH, CDR2 LQKENI. The chain's CDR3 is CASSQQGTVGNYGYTF. For the CDR3, the DNA is TGTGCCAGCTCACAACAGGGTACGGTCGGTAACTATGGCTACACCTTC.

The chain combines TRBV6-5 with TRBJ2-7, with 9 bases identical to TRBD1. After removal of 6 bases from V and 9 bases from J, the junction contained 15 bases not matched to a gene. The CDR3 loop spans 15 amino acids. Germline lookup yields CDR1 MNHEY and CDR2 SVGAGI. CDR3 residues: CASRATGTGRIVQYF. In DNA, the CDR3 is TGTGCCAGCAGGGCCACCGGGACAGGGCGGATCGTGCAGTACTTC.

The chain has TRBV15 and TRBJ2-1; D is uncertain. The CDR3 covers 15 residues. Trimming took 0 bases from V and 6 from J, leaving 12 bases between them. Germline CDR1 reads LNHNV; CDR2 reads YYDKDF (reference sequence). CDR3 coding DNA: TGTGCCACCAGCAGAGAATCGGTCCGAGGCAATGAGCAGTTCTTC. Translating gives CATSRESVRGNEQFF.

In DNA, the CDR3 is TGTGCCAGCTCACCACCACAGGCCGTTTTTTACGAGCAGTACTTC. Amino acids: CASSPPQAVFYEQYF. The chain combines TRBV18 with TRBJ2-7; perhaps TRBD1 as D (5 bases). V was trimmed by 0 bases and J by 4 bases, leaving 13 bases between them. Looked up from germline, CDR1 is KGHSH and CDR2 is LQKENI. This CDR3 spans 15 amino acids.

The chain links TRBV10-3 to TRBJ1-1; 7 nucleotides align to TRBD1. This CDR3 is 14 amino acids long. With 4 bases clipped from V and 1 base from J, the junction kept 3 bases outside the gene matches. The V gene's germline CDR1 is ENHRY and CDR2 SYGVKD. The CDR3 reads CAISGRDRNTEAFF. In DNA form, the CDR3 reads TGTGCCATCAGTGGCCGGGACAGGAACACTGAAGCTTTCTTT.

The genes are TRBV2 and TRBJ2-5; D is perhaps TRBD1 (7 bases). The CDR3 totals 15 residues. Trimming shortened V by 4 bases and J by 4 bases, and 16 bases separated the two germline ends. Germline V gives CDR1 SNHLY, CDR2 FYNNEI. CDR3 in DNA: TGTGCCAGCAGTGTCCAGGGGGGACGCACAGAGACCCAGTACTTC. Translation gives CASSVQGGRTETQYF.

The genes are TRBV28 and TRBJ2-2, with 13 bases aligning to TRBD2. Germline V gene lookup returns CDR1 MDHEN and CDR2 SYDVKM. CDR3 size: 18 residues. Trimming at V came to 4 bases and at J to 3 bases, leaving 8 bases not matched to a gene. CDR3 sequence reads: CASSSTGLAGFYTGELFF. CDR3 DNA sequence: TGTGCCAGCAGTTCAACGGGACTAGCGGGATTTTACACCGGGGAGCTGTTTTTT. The whole variable domain, remainder taken from reference TRBV28 and TRBJ2-2, is DVKVTQSSRYLVKRTGEKVFLECVQDMDHENMFWYRQDPGLGLRLIYFSYDVKMKEKGDIPEGYSVSREKKERFSLILESASTNQTSMYLCASSSTGLAGFYTGELFFGEGSRLTVL.

The chain combines TRBV7-3 with TRBJ1-6, with TRBD1 matching 7 bases. The V segment lost 5 bases and the J segment 9 bases; nucleotides outside the gene matches: 7. The CDR3 length is 14 residues. Germline loops: CDR1 SGHTA, CDR2 FQGTGA. In DNA, the CDR3 is TGTGCCAGCAGCCCGGGACAGTCAATTTCACCCCTCCACTTT. Translating gives CASSPGQSISPLHF.

The chain joins TRBV30 to TRBJ1-6, with 9 positions matching TRBD1. Germline values: CDR1 GTSNPN, CDR2 SVGIG (reference sequence). V lost 4 bases to trimming and J lost 6 bases; unmatched junction nucleotides: 1. The CDR3 runs to 13 residues. Here the CDR3 DNA reads TGTGCCTGGATGGGACAGGGTAATTCACCCCTCCACTTT. It encodes CAWMGQGNSPLHF.

The rearrangement uses TRBV5-1 and TRBJ2-7; perhaps TRBD1 as D (5 bases). V lost 4 bases to trimming and J lost 3 bases, with 11 bases between them. The CDR3 sequence is 13 residues long. Germline CDR1 reads SGHRS; CDR2 reads YFSETQ. The CDR3 DNA sequence: TGCGCCAGCAGCCAAACAGGCTACTACGAGCAGTACTTC. This codes for CASSQTGYYEQYF.

V is TRBV6-5 and J is TRBJ1-4; 12 bases map to TRBD1. Germline V gene lookup returns CDR1 MNHEY and CDR2 SVGAGI. Trimming removed 4 bases from V and 2 bases from J; junction bases left unmatched: 2. The CDR3 has 16 residues. The CDR3 loop reads CASSWDRGRTNEKLFF. CDR3 bases: TGTGCCAGCAGTTGGGACAGGGGGCGGACTAATGAAAAACTGTTTTTT.

This chain connects TRBV28 to TRBJ1-2; 9 bases align to TRBD1. Germline loops: CDR1 MDHEN, CDR2 SYDVKM. This CDR3 has 15 amino acids. The trim removed 10 bases at V and 3 bases at J, leaving 12 bases unmatched. CDR3 coding DNA: TGTGCCATCCTCTACCGGGACAGGGAAGACTATGGCTACACCTTC. Its protein product is CAILYRDREDYGYTF.

This sequence joins TRBV5-1 and TRBJ2-5, with unresolved D. Germline CDR1 SGHRS, CDR2 YFSETQ. Trimming removed 3 bases at V and 2 bases at J, with 17 bases between. This CDR3 spans 16 amino acids. CDR3 nucleotide sequence: TGCGCCAGCAGCTCGGCCCCCGGCAGGCCTCAAGAGACCCAGTACTTC. Translated, it gives CASSSAPGRPQETQYF. The full variable domain, with the rest looked up from reference TRBV5-1 and TRBJ2-5, is KAGVTQTPRYLIKTRGQQVTLSCSPISGHRSVSWYQQTPGQGLQFLFEYFSETQRNKGNFPGRFSGRQFSNSRSEMNVSTLELGDSALYLCASSSAPGRPQETQYFGPGTRLLVL.

This sequence joins TRBV30 and TRBJ1-3, with D possibly matching TRBD1 (5 bases). Germline CDR1 is GTSNPN and CDR2 is SVGIG (reference sequence). Trimming cost V 3 bases and J 4 bases, with 10 bases left between them. The CDR3 totals 13 residues. The CDR3 DNA sequence: TGTGCCTGGAGCGGGGGTCAAGGAAACACCATATATTTT. Translated, it gives CAWSGGQGNTIYF.